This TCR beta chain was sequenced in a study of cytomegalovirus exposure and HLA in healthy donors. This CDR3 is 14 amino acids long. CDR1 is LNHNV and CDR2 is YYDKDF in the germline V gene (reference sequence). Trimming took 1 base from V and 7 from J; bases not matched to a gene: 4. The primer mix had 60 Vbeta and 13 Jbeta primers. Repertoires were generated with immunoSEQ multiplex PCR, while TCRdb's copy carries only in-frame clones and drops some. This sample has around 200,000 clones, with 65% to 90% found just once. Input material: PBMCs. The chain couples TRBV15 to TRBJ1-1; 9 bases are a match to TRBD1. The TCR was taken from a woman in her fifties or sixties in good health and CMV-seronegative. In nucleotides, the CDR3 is TGTGCCACCAGCAGAGCGGGACAGGGAGTTGAAGCTTTCTTT. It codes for CATSRAGQGVEAFF.